This T cell receptor beta chain was captured in a study of T cell responses to AZD1222 COVID-19 vaccine. The assay was immunoSEQ multiplex PCR, and TCRdb's table has in-frame clones only and misses some. This sample has about 180,000 clones, with around 90% found just once. Whole-study results and caveats: There were mostly white British donors and more females than males, and clonal diversity was possibly underestimated. As reported, nearly half of all spike-specific TCRs target variant regions that are unmutated. Repertoire collection took place solely once the T cell response had peaked. CD4 TCRs associated with vaccination spanned spike, dominating at 160-218 and 743-854.

The germline CDR1 and CDR2 sequences are KGHDR and SFDVKD. CDR3 length: 16 amino acids. The V gene end was trimmed by 4 bases and the J gene end by 0 bases; junction bases not matched to a gene: 4. As concerns this clone: Its antigen is not identified.

The TCR comes from an adult in good health. This material consisted of peripheral blood, taken on day 0 of AZD1222 vaccination. The rearrangement joins TRBV24-1 to TRBJ2-2, with TRBD1 matching over 7 bases. CDR3 bases: TGTGCCACCAGTGACCTGGGACAGACGAACACCGGGGAGCTGTTTTTT. This translates into CATSDLGQTNTGELFF.